The text below deals with one T cell receptor beta chain. Its target is not known. These data come from a study of T-cell memory formation after mild COVID-19. On the study more broadly: Clusters of TCRs were largely donor specific. Study findings and constraints: Clones shrinking between day 15 and 85 showed a balanced CD4/CD8 split, and those that grew later tilted toward CD4+. Cross-reactive memory appears to have joined, as suggested by some responding clones showing up in pre-infection memory.

Constant-segment primers and 5'RACE yielded cDNA libraries for TCR alpha and TCR beta, each carrying sample barcodes and UMIs. TCRdb independently ran MiXCR on the 5' RACE reads; one entry per CDR3 protein. The repertoire holds about 350,000 distinct CDR3 sequences, with approximately 13% as singletons. Germline lookup yields CDR1 MNHNS and CDR2 SASEGT. The CDR3 runs 14 residues. The V end was cut by 3 bases, the J end by 2 bases, with 9 bases between. The source of this sequence is a man aged 18-30 years who had mild COVID-19 (a few samples of this study predate the infection). Cell type and time point are not known. The J gene is TRBJ2-3, the V gene TRBV6-1, with D perhaps matching TRBD1 or TRBD2 (6 bases each). The specimen sequenced was PBMCs or a T cell subset sorted from them (not recorded which). For the CDR3, the DNA is TGTGCCAGCAGTGAGGGGGGCTACACAGATACGCAGTATTTT. The encoded protein is CASSEGGYTDTQYF.